These 19 T cell receptor beta chains share one sample of origin, sequenced in a study of T cells in tumors after PD-1 blockade. Repertoires were generated with immunoSEQ multiplex PCR, while TCRdb's copy carries only in-frame clones and drops some. The repertoire includes about 14,000 clones, roughly 82% of them detected once, and roughly 25% sits in the top ten. The input for sequencing was PBMCs, taken after anti-PD-1 treatment. Source of these receptors: a human donor with basal cell carcinoma.

The J gene is TRBJ1-2, the V gene TRBV10-3; no clear D. Trimming removed 3 bases at V and 2 bases at J, with 10 bases between. Germline CDR1 and CDR2: ENHRY and SYGVKD. The CDR3 consists of 14 residues. The CDR3 is CAISDSAVNYGYTF. The CDR3 coding sequence is TGTGCCATCAGTGACTCGGCCGTAAACTATGGCTACACCTTC.

The rearrangement uses TRBV4-1 and TRBJ2-6; D is undetermined. The CDR3 is 16 residues long. The germline V and J ends were trimmed by 0 bases and 0 bases, with 6 bases remaining between them. Germline V gene data show CDR1 as MGHRA and CDR2 as YSYEKL. The CDR3 spells CASSQDWNSGANVLTF. The DNA of the CDR3 is TGCGCCAGCAGCCAAGACTGGAACTCTGGGGCCAACGTCCTGACTTTC.

Only one count was recorded for this clone. The rearrangement links TRBV6-1 to TRBJ1-5, with D maybe TRBD1 (5 bases). The CDR3 is 16 amino acids. Looked up from germline, CDR1 is MNHNS and CDR2 is SASEGT. Trimming took 2 bases from V and 1 from J, leaving 12 bases between them. The CDR3 nucleotides read TGTGCCAGCAGTGAAAAGCGGTCAGGGAGCAATCAGCCCCAGCATTTT. Translation gives CASSEKRSGSNQPQHF.

CDR3 region: CASSLTGAFSSTDTQYF. CDR3 nucleotide sequence: TGTGCCAGCAGCCTGACAGGGGCGTTCTCTAGCACAGATACGCAGTATTTT. The chain couples TRBV9 to TRBJ2-3, with 8 bases identical to TRBD1. There are 17 residues in the CDR3. After removal of 4 bases from V and 0 bases from J, the junction contained 10 bases not matched to a gene. Germline CDR1 and CDR2: SGDLS and YYNGEE.

The J gene is TRBJ1-1, the V gene TRBV7-8, with TRBD1 matching 11 bases. CDR1 and CDR2 (germline): SGHVS, FQNEAQ. V dropped 4 bases and J dropped 4; count of bases not matched to a gene: 5. This CDR3 has 15 amino acids. CDR3 protein: CASSSRDRGGTEAFF. The CDR3 DNA is TGTGCCAGCAGCTCCCGGGACAGGGGGGGCACTGAAGCTTTCTTT. Complete variable domain (other parts from reference TRBV7-8 and TRBJ1-1): GAGVSQSPRYKVAKRGQDVALRCDPISGHVSLFWYQQALGQGPEFLTYFQNEAQLDKSGLPSDRFFAERPEGSVSTLKIQRTQQEDSAVYLCASSSRDRGGTEAFFGQGTRLTVV.

The V and J genes are TRBV6-5 and TRBJ1-1; D unclear. Looked up from germline, CDR1 is MNHEY and CDR2 is SVGAGI. The V and J ends lost 0 bases and 0 bases respectively, with 11 bases between them. The CDR3 covers 16 residues. The CDR3 DNA is TGTGCCAGCAGTTACTCGAGTGGCACCCTGAACACTGAAGCTTTCTTT. Residues: CASSYSSGTLNTEAFF.

The CDR3 reads CASSPTSGQGYNEQFF. Here the CDR3 DNA reads TGTGCCAGCAGCCCGACCTCGGGACAGGGCTACAATGAGCAGTTCTTC. The chain is built from TRBV7-9 and TRBJ2-1; 9 bases align to TRBD1. The CDR3 is 16 amino acids. J was trimmed by 3 bases and V by 5 bases; bases with no gene match: 8. The germline V gene has CDR1 SEHNR and CDR2 FQNEAQ (reference sequence).

CDR3 sequence reads: CASSQDGGRRDGELFF. The CDR3 DNA sequence: TGTGCCAGCAGCCAAGACGGGGGGAGACGAGACGGGGAGCTGTTTTTT. The V and J genes are TRBV3-1 (or the pseudogene TRBV3-2) and TRBJ2-2; 7 bases align to TRBD2. V lost 0 bases, J lost 7 bases, and 8 bases stayed unmatched. Germline assignment: CDR1 LGHDT and CDR2 YNNKEL (reference sequence). CDR3 length: 16 amino acids.

The chain has TRBV7-6 and TRBJ2-1; no clear D. Germline CDR1 is SGHVS and CDR2 is FNYEAQ. The length of the CDR3 is 13 residues. Trimming took 1 base from V and 3 from J, leaving 4 bases between them. DNA of the CDR3: TGTGCCAGCAGCTTAGGTAACTACAATGAGCAGTTCTTC. Protein: CASSLGNYNEQFF.

The rearrangement links TRBV5-1 to TRBJ2-7; 9 bases map to TRBD1. The J segment lost 7 bases and the V segment lost 1 base, leaving 9 bases of the junction unmatched. Germline values: CDR1 SGHRS, CDR2 YFSETQ. The CDR3 is made up of 15 amino acids. This CDR3 reads CASSLRIGQGMEQYF. The CDR3 coding sequence is TGCGCCAGCAGCTTGAGGATCGGACAGGGGATGGAGCAGTACTTC.

The chain couples TRBV29-1 to TRBJ2-3; D tentatively fits TRBD1 or TRBD2 (5 bases each). The germline V and J ends were trimmed by 5 bases and 4 bases, with 10 bases remaining between them. Per the germline V gene, CDR1 is SQVTM and CDR2 is ANQGSEA. The CDR3 consists of 12 residues. The CDR3, as DNA: TGCAGCGTTTCTAGCAGGGCAGATACGCAGTATTTT. Translation gives CSVSSRADTQYF.

The V and J genes are TRBV28 and TRBJ2-7; unclear D gene. Germline CDR1 MDHEN, CDR2 SYDVKM. The CDR3 loop spans 13 amino acids. V was cut by 3 bases and J by 0 bases, with 6 bases left in between. CDR3 sequence (DNA): TGTGCCAGCAGTTTCGCGCGCTCCTACGAGCAGTACTTC. Its protein is CASSFARSYEQYF.

The chain has TRBV7-9 and TRBJ1-3, with 8 positions matching TRBD1. This CDR3 spans 16 amino acids. The germline V gene has CDR1 SEHNR and CDR2 FQNEAQ (reference sequence). V was pared by 4 bases and J by 7 bases, with 12 bases of the junction left unmatched. The CDR3 loop reads CASSYPQTGARNTIYF. In DNA, the CDR3 is TGTGCCAGCAGCTACCCCCAGACAGGGGCGAGGAACACCATATATTTT.

The gene calls are TRBV7-8 and TRBJ1-1; D may be TRBD1 (5 bases). Trimming pared 3 bases from V and 5 bases from J, leaving 16 bases between. Germline CDR1 is SGHVS and CDR2 is FQNEAQ. The CDR3 spans 15 residues. CDR3 protein: CASSFVLGVRTEAFF. In nucleotides, the CDR3 is TGTGCCAGCAGCTTTGTGTTGGGGGTACGAACTGAAGCTTTCTTT.

This chain links TRBV6-5 with TRBJ2-5, with TRBD1 identical over 7 bases. Germline-derived CDR1 and CDR2 are MNHEY and SVGAGI. The trim removed 0 bases at V and 4 bases at J, leaving 2 bases unmatched. This CDR3 comprises 14 residues. The CDR3 spells CASSYSTGRETQYF. The CDR3 nucleotides are TGTGCCAGCAGTTACTCGACAGGGCGAGAGACCCAGTACTTC.

This rearrangement joins TRBV12-2 to TRBJ2-3. TRBV12-2 is annotated as a pseudogene. CDR3 length: 10 amino acids. The CDR3 nucleotides read TGTGCAAGTAGGTGGGATACGCAGTATTTT. It is translated as CASRWDTQYF.

This rearrangement joins TRBV5-1 to TRBJ2-3; 8 bases line up with TRBD2. Germline lookup yields CDR1 SGHRS and CDR2 YFSETQ. V lost 5 bases to trimming and J lost 1 base; unmatched junction nucleotides: 6. The CDR3 runs 15 residues. The CDR3 sequence: CASREGRGGTDTQYF. CDR3 in DNA: TGCGCCAGCAGAGAGGGGCGGGGGGGCACAGATACGCAGTATTTT.

This clone came up once. The CDR3 sequence is CASSVGPGRETQYF. The CDR3 DNA reads TGTGCCAGCAGCGTGGGGCCGGGCAGAGAGACCCAGTACTTC. This chain joins TRBV9 and TRBJ2-5, with D tentatively TRBD1 (5 bases). Trimming shortened V by 2 bases and J by 4 bases, and 12 bases separated the two germline ends. The CDR3 runs 14 residues. In germline, CDR1 is SGDLS, CDR2 YYNGEE.

This CDR3 is CASSLAIGGPGELFF. Here the CDR3 DNA reads TGCGCCAGCAGCTTGGCTATCGGGGGTCCCGGGGAGCTGTTTTTT. The chain has TRBV5-1 and TRBJ2-2; possibly TRBD2 for D (6 bases). Germline V lookup: CDR1 SGHRS, CDR2 YFSETQ. The germline V and J ends were trimmed by 0 bases and 6 bases, with 12 bases remaining between them. CDR3 length: 15 amino acids.